This T cell receptor (beta chain) was documented in a study of blood T cell repertoires in COVID-19. Study-level background: COVID-19 samples collected from the United States, Italy and Spain covered acute and convalescent phases.

As handled by the study authors: Using reference gene primer amplification, nucleated cell counts were estimated. The assay was immunoSEQ multiplex PCR, and TCRdb's table has in-frame clones only and misses some. The DNA gave D and trimming, while V, J and clone size come from that table. The table shows 150,000 to 170,000 clones, with 78% occurring only once. Sequencing was carried out using peripheral blood. The origin of this receptor is a man at least 80 years old with acute or convalescent COVID-19.

The CDR3 protein is CASSRDTPYEQYF. DNA for the CDR3: TGTGCCAGCAGCCGGGACACTCCCTACGAGCAGTACTTC. The V and J genes are TRBV6-5 and TRBJ2-7; tentative D call: TRBD1 (6 bases). Germline V CDR1 and CDR2: MNHEY, SVGAGI. The CDR3 has 13 residues. Deletions cut 6 bases from V and 2 bases from J, with 11 bases between.